These T cell receptor beta chains were read from a single sample in a study of cytomegalovirus exposure and HLA in healthy donors. Using immunoSEQ multiplex PCR, the repertoire was profiled, and TCRdb retains in-frame clones only, with some absent. The data show more than 65,000 clones, roughly 74% seen once. The sample was PBMCs. The receptors were gathered from a woman in her forties or fifties in good health and CMV-seropositive. CDR3s include the opening cysteine and the closing phenylalanine or tryptophan. The order of the fields is D gene, V gene, J gene, clone size, CDR3 protein, CDR3 DNA. D genes are given only for firm matches. Clone size is not always given. Where it is, it says once, few, many or a class for expanded clones.

D gene: NA; V gene: TRBV6-5; J gene: TRBJ1-2; clone size: NA; CDR3 protein: CASTRGGAHGYTF; CDR3 DNA: TGTGCCAGCACCCGAGGGGGGGCGCATGGCTACACCTTC
D gene: TRBD2; V gene: TRBV2; J gene: TRBJ2-7; clone size: NA; CDR3 protein: CASSFQVGLAGVGEQYF; CDR3 DNA: TGTGCCAGCAGCTTCCAGGTCGGACTAGCGGGAGTAGGGGAGCAGTACTTC
D gene: NA; V gene: TRBV6-5; J gene: TRBJ2-6; clone size: NA; CDR3 protein: CASSYDSLSGANVLTF; CDR3 DNA: TGTGCCAGCAGCTACGACAGCCTCTCTGGGGCCAACGTCCTGACTTTC
D gene: NA; V gene: TRBV10-2; J gene: TRBJ1-1; clone size: few; CDR3 protein: CASSSFNTNTEAFF; CDR3 DNA: TGCGCCAGCAGTTCCTTCAACACGAACACTGAAGCTTTCTTT
D gene: TRBD1; V gene: TRBV30; J gene: TRBJ1-2; clone size: once; CDR3 protein: CAWSRQGRAGYTF; CDR3 DNA: TGTGCCTGGAGCCGACAGGGGAGAGCCGGCTACACCTTC
D gene: NA; V gene: TRBV14; J gene: TRBJ1-2; clone size: NA; CDR3 protein: CASSQTGTTNYGYTF; CDR3 DNA: TGTGCCAGCAGCCAAACCGGGACAACTAACTATGGCTACACCTTC
D gene: TRBD1; V gene: TRBV5-8; J gene: TRBJ2-1; clone size: once; CDR3 protein: CASSLSGGPWYNEQFF; CDR3 DNA: TGTGCCAGCAGCTTGTCAGGGGGCCCGTGGTACAATGAGCAGTTCTTC
D gene: NA; V gene: TRBV5-6; J gene: TRBJ2-3; clone size: NA; CDR3 protein: CASSPFKTDTQYF; CDR3 DNA: TGTGCCAGCAGCCCCTTTAAAACAGATACGCAGTATTTT
D gene: NA; V gene: TRBV6-5; J gene: TRBJ2-7; clone size: NA; CDR3 protein: CASSYTGPYEQYF; CDR3 DNA: TGTGCCAGCAGTTATACAGGCCCCTACGAGCAGTACTTC
D gene: NA; V gene: TRBV5-4; J gene: TRBJ2-2; clone size: NA; CDR3 protein: CASSLERAGARTGELFF; CDR3 DNA: TGTGCCAGCAGCTTGGAGAGGGCAGGGGCGCGCACCGGGGAGCTGTTTTTT
D gene: TRBD1; V gene: TRBV27; J gene: TRBJ1-1; clone size: few; CDR3 protein: CASSLFKWDRGMNTEAFF; CDR3 DNA: TGTGCCAGCAGTTTATTTAAGTGGGACAGGGGAATGAACACTGAAGCTTTCTTT
D gene: TRBD2; V gene: TRBV27; J gene: TRBJ2-5; clone size: NA; CDR3 protein: CASSPSGTSGMETQYF; CDR3 DNA: TGTGCCAGCAGCCCCAGCGGGACTAGCGGGATGGAGACCCAGTACTTC
D gene: NA; V gene: TRBV7-9; J gene: TRBJ1-3; clone size: NA; CDR3 protein: CASMKDGSSGNTIYF; CDR3 DNA: TGTGCCAGCATGAAGGATGGGAGCTCTGGAAACACCATATATTTT
D gene: TRBD1; V gene: TRBV27; J gene: TRBJ1-6; clone size: NA; CDR3 protein: CASSTSGTGYSPLHF; CDR3 DNA: TGTGCCAGCAGTACGTCCGGGACAGGGTATTCACCCCTCCACTTT
D gene: TRBD1; V gene: TRBV9; J gene: TRBJ2-6; clone size: NA; CDR3 protein: CASSAVTGGAGANVLTF; CDR3 DNA: TGTGCCAGCAGCGCAGTCACAGGGGGCGCTGGGGCCAACGTCCTGACTTTC
D gene: NA; V gene: TRBV6-5; J gene: TRBJ1-2; clone size: NA; CDR3 protein: CASSKTGTAYGYTF; CDR3 DNA: TGTGCCAGCAGTAAAACCGGGACTGCCTATGGCTACACCTTC
D gene: NA; V gene: TRBV10-3; J gene: TRBJ2-7; clone size: NA; CDR3 protein: CAIQRVSGSSYEQYF; CDR3 DNA: TGTGCCATTCAGAGGGTTTCCGGCAGCTCCTACGAGCAGTACTTC
D gene: TRBD1; V gene: TRBV10-3; J gene: TRBJ1-4; clone size: NA; CDR3 protein: CAITDRANEKLFF; CDR3 DNA: TGTGCCATCACCGACAGGGCTAACGAAAAACTGTTTTTT
D gene: NA; V gene: TRBV5-6; J gene: TRBJ1-2; clone size: NA; CDR3 protein: CASSSLGNRQAELYGYTF; CDR3 DNA: TGTGCCAGCAGCTCCCTAGGAAACAGACAGGCGGAACTTTATGGCTACACCTTC
D gene: NA; V gene: TRBV29-1; J gene: TRBJ1-4; clone size: NA; CDR3 protein: CSVGGGEKLFF; CDR3 DNA: TGCAGCGTTGGGGGGGGCGAAAAACTGTTTTTT
D gene: NA; V gene: TRBV6-1; J gene: TRBJ1-5; clone size: NA; CDR3 protein: CASGRQPQHF; CDR3 DNA: TGTGCCAGCGGGAGGCAGCCCCAGCATTTT
D gene: NA; V gene: TRBV2; J gene: TRBJ2-4; clone size: NA; CDR3 protein: CASSERKNIQYF; CDR3 DNA: TGTGCCAGCAGTGAGAGGAAAAACATTCAGTACTTC
D gene: TRBD2; V gene: TRBV28; J gene: TRBJ2-1; clone size: NA; CDR3 protein: CASSPRPGGSGNEQFF; CDR3 DNA: TGTGCCAGCAGTCCACGACCGGGAGGGAGTGGCAATGAGCAGTTCTTC
D gene: TRBD1; V gene: TRBV2; J gene: TRBJ2-7; clone size: NA; CDR3 protein: CASGTGTHSYEQYF; CDR3 DNA: TGTGCCAGCGGGACAGGGACCCACTCCTACGAGCAGTACTTC
D gene: TRBD2; V gene: TRBV2; J gene: TRBJ2-1; clone size: NA; CDR3 protein: CASSAERERYNEQFF; CDR3 DNA: TGTGCCAGCAGTGCGGAGCGGGAGAGATACAATGAGCAGTTCTTC
D gene: NA; V gene: TRBV4-2; J gene: TRBJ2-1; clone size: NA; CDR3 protein: CASSPLGNEQFF; CDR3 DNA: TGTGCCAGCAGCCCCCTAGGCAATGAGCAGTTCTTC
D gene: NA; V gene: TRBV10-2; J gene: TRBJ1-5; clone size: NA; CDR3 protein: CASSESGRDQPQHF; CDR3 DNA: TGCGCCAGCAGTGAGTCGGGCCGTGATCAGCCCCAGCATTTT
D gene: TRBD2; V gene: TRBV19; J gene: TRBJ2-1; clone size: NA; CDR3 protein: CASSRLAGRNEQFF; CDR3 DNA: TGTGCCAGTAGTCGACTAGCGGGACGGAATGAGCAGTTCTTC
D gene: NA; V gene: TRBV5-1; J gene: TRBJ1-4; clone size: NA; CDR3 protein: CASSSFGGREKLFF; CDR3 DNA: TGCGCCAGCAGCTCCTTCGGGGGAAGGGAAAAACTGTTTTTT
D gene: TRBD2; V gene: TRBV7-9; J gene: TRBJ2-3; clone size: NA; CDR3 protein: CASSLSGKSTDTQYF; CDR3 DNA: TGTGCCAGCAGCTTGAGCGGGAAAAGCACAGATACGCAGTATTTT
D gene: NA; V gene: TRBV6-5; J gene: TRBJ2-3; clone size: NA; CDR3 protein: CASSLRADYTDTQYF; CDR3 DNA: TGTGCCAGCAGCCTTAGAGCGGACTACACAGATACGCAGTATTTT
D gene: NA; V gene: TRBV11-3; J gene: TRBJ1-1; clone size: NA; CDR3 protein: CASSLDPYSEAFF; CDR3 DNA: TGTGCCAGCAGCTTAGATCCGTACAGTGAAGCTTTCTTT
D gene: TRBD1; V gene: TRBV18; J gene: TRBJ1-1; clone size: NA; CDR3 protein: CASSPGWGQGVSEAFF; CDR3 DNA: TGTGCCAGCTCACCGGGATGGGGACAGGGTGTTTCTGAAGCTTTCTTT
D gene: NA; V gene: TRBV2; J gene: TRBJ1-5; clone size: NA; CDR3 protein: CASSDPSQPQHF; CDR3 DNA: TGTGCCAGCAGTGACCCCTCTCAGCCCCAGCATTTT
D gene: TRBD2; V gene: TRBV6-1; J gene: TRBJ2-7; clone size: NA; CDR3 protein: CASRPPGLQYEQYF; CDR3 DNA: TGTGCCAGCAGACCCCCGGGACTACAATACGAGCAGTACTTC
D gene: NA; V gene: TRBV30; J gene: TRBJ2-1; clone size: few; CDR3 protein: CAQPAGVLNEQFF; CDR3 DNA: TGTGCCCAACCCGCAGGGGTACTCAATGAGCAGTTCTTC
D gene: NA; V gene: TRBV9; J gene: TRBJ1-1; clone size: NA; CDR3 protein: CASSVEGMNTEAFF; CDR3 DNA: TGTGCCAGCAGCGTAGAGGGGATGAACACTGAAGCTTTCTTT
D gene: NA; V gene: TRBV7-2; J gene: TRBJ1-5; clone size: NA; CDR3 protein: CASSVRGGDQPQHF; CDR3 DNA: TGTGCCAGCAGTGTAAGGGGAGGTGATCAGCCCCAGCATTTT
D gene: NA; V gene: TRBV29-1; J gene: TRBJ1-4; clone size: NA; CDR3 protein: CSGGTNEKLFF; CDR3 DNA: TGCAGCGGCGGAACTAATGAAAAACTGTTTTTT
D gene: NA; V gene: TRBV5-4; J gene: TRBJ1-5; clone size: NA; CDR3 protein: CASSTENQPQHF; CDR3 DNA: TGTGCCAGCAGCACGGAGAATCAGCCCCAGCATTTT
D gene: NA; V gene: TRBV6-1; J gene: TRBJ2-3; clone size: NA; CDR3 protein: CASSPDVGGFDTQYF; CDR3 DNA: TGTGCCAGCAGCCCCGATGTTGGAGGGTTTGATACGCAGTATTTT
D gene: NA; V gene: TRBV28; J gene: TRBJ1-4; clone size: NA; CDR3 protein: CASSRVRRPTNEKLFF; CDR3 DNA: TGTGCCAGCAGCCGGGTCAGACGGCCAACTAATGAAAAACTGTTTTTT
D gene: TRBD1; V gene: TRBV18; J gene: TRBJ2-7; clone size: NA; CDR3 protein: CASSPGTGQGYEQYF; CDR3 DNA: TGTGCCAGCTCACCAGGGACAGGGCAGGGTTACGAGCAGTACTTC
D gene: NA; V gene: TRBV7-2; J gene: TRBJ2-3; clone size: few; CDR3 protein: CASSLGVFTDTQYF; CDR3 DNA: TGTGCCAGCAGCTTAGGAGTTTTCACAGATACGCAGTATTTT
D gene: TRBD2; V gene: TRBV7-8; J gene: TRBJ2-7; clone size: NA; CDR3 protein: CASSLGFPRGAYEQYF; CDR3 DNA: TGTGCCAGCAGCTTAGGATTCCCCCGGGGGGCCTACGAGCAGTACTTC
D gene: TRBD2; V gene: TRBV29-1; J gene: TRBJ2-7; clone size: once; CDR3 protein: CSVEDWRTSGSEQYF; CDR3 DNA: TGCAGCGTTGAAGATTGGAGGACTAGCGGGAGCGAGCAGTACTTC
D gene: TRBD2; V gene: TRBV7-8; J gene: TRBJ2-1; clone size: NA; CDR3 protein: CASSLALILAGGRPYNEQFF; CDR3 DNA: TGTGCCAGCAGCTTAGCTTTAATACTAGCGGGAGGTAGGCCCTACAATGAGCAGTTCTTC
D gene: TRBD1; V gene: TRBV2; J gene: TRBJ2-7; clone size: NA; CDR3 protein: CASSEYRGLDEQYF; CDR3 DNA: TGTGCCAGCAGTGAATACAGGGGGCTCGACGAGCAGTACTTC
D gene: NA; V gene: TRBV7-2; J gene: TRBJ1-2; clone size: NA; CDR3 protein: CASSLKETGGIYGYTF; CDR3 DNA: TGTGCCAGCAGCCTTAAAGAAACGGGGGGCATCTATGGCTACACCTTC
D gene: NA; V gene: TRBV19; J gene: TRBJ1-5; clone size: NA; CDR3 protein: CASSPRLQPQHF; CDR3 DNA: TGTGCCAGTAGTCCCCGACTCCAGCCCCAGCATTTT